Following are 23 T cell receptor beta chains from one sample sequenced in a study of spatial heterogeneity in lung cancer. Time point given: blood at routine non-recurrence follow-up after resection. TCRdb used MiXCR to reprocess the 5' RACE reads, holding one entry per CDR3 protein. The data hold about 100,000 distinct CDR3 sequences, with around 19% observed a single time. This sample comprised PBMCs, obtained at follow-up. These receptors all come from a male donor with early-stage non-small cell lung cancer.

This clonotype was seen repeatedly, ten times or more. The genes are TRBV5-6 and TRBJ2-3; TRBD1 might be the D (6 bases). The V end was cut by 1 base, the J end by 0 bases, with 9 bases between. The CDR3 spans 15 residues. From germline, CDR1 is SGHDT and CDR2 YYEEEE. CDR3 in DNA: TGTGCCAGCAGCTTGTGGGACATAAGCACAGATACGCAGTATTTT. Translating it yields CASSLWDISTDTQYF.

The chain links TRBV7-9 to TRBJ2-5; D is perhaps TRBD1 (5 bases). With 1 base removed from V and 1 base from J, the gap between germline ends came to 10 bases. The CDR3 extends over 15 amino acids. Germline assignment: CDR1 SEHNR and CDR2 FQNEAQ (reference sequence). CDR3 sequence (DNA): TGTGCCAGCAGCTTAGACAGGAGCCCCCAAGAGACCCAGTACTTC. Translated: CASSLDRSPQETQYF.

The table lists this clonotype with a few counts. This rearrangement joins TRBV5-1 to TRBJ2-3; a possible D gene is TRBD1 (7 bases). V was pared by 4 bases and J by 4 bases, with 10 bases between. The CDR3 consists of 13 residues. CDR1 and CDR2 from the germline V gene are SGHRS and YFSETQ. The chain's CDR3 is CASSQGGADTQYF. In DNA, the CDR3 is TGCGCCAGCAGCCAGGGGGGAGCAGATACGCAGTATTTT.

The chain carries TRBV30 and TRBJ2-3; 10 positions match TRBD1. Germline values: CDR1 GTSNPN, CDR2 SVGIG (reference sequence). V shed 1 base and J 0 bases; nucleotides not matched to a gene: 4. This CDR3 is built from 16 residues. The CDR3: CAWSAGQGTSTDTQYF. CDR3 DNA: TGTGCCTGGAGTGCGGGACAGGGGACTAGCACAGATACGCAGTATTTT.

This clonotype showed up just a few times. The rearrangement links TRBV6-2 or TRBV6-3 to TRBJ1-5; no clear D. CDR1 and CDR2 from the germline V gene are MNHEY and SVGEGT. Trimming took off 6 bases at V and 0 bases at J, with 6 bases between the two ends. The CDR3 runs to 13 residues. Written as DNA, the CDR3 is TGTGCCAGCAGGTTTTATAGCAATCAGCCCCAGCATTTT. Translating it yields CASRFYSNQPQHF.

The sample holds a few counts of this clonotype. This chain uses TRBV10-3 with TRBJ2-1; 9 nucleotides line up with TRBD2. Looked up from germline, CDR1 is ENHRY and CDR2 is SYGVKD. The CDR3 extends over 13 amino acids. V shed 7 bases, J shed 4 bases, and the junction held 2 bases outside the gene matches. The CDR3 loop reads CAINSGGYNEQFF. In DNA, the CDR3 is TGTGCCATCAACAGCGGGGGGTACAATGAGCAGTTCTTC.

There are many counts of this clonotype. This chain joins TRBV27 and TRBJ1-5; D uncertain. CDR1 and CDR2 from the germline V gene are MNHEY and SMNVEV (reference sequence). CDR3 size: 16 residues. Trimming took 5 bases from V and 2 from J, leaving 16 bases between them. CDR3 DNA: TGTGCCAGCAGTAAGTCAGCCGCTTTCGGCAATCAGCCCCAGCATTTT. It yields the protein CASSKSAAFGNQPQHF.

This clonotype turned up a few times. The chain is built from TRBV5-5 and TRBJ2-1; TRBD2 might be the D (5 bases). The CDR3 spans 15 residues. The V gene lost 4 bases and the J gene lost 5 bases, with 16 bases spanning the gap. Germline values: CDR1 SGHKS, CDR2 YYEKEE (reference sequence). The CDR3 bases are TGTGCCAGCAGCCCGGCAATGGGGAGCCACAATGAGCAGTTCTTC. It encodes CASSPAMGSHNEQFF.

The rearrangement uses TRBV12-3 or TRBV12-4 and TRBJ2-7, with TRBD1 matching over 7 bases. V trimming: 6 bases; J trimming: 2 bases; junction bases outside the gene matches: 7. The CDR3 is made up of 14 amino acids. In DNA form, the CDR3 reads TGTGCCAGCAGACCCGCAGGGGGTGCCTACGAGCAGTACTTC. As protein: CASRPAGGAYEQYF.

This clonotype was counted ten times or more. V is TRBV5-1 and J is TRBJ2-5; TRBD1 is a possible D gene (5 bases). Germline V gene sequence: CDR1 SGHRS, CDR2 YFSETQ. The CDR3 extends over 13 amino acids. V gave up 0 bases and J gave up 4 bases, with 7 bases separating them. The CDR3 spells CASSLEGLETQYF. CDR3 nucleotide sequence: TGCGCCAGCAGCTTGGAGGGGTTAGAGACCCAGTACTTC.

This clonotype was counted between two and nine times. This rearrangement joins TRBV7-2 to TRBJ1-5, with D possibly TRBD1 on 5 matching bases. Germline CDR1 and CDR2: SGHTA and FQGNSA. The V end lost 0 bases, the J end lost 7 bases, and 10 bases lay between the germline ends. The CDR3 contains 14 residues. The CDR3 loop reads CASSLAGAQQPQHF. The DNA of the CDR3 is TGTGCCAGCAGCTTAGCAGGGGCCCAACAGCCCCAGCATTTT.

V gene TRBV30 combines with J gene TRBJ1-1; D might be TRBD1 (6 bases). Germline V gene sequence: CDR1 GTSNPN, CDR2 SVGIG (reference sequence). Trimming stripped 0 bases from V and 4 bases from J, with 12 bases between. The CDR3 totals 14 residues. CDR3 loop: CAWSVWQGSTEAFF. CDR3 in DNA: TGTGCCTGGAGTGTATGGCAGGGGAGCACTGAAGCTTTCTTT.

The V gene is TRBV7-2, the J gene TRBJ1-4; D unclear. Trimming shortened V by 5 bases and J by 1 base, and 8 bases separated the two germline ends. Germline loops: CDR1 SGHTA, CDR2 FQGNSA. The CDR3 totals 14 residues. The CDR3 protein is CASSVTRTNEKLFF. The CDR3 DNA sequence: TGTGCCAGCAGCGTGACACGAACTAATGAAAAACTGTTTTTT.

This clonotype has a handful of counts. The CDR3 is CASSFDSSGNTIYF. CDR3 nucleotides: TGTGCCAGCAGTTTCGACAGCTCTGGAAACACCATATATTTT. The rearrangement joins TRBV2 to TRBJ1-3; tentative D call: TRBD1 (5 bases). Germline values: CDR1 SNHLY, CDR2 FYNNEI. This CDR3 has 14 amino acids. V gave up 5 bases and J gave up 0 bases, with 8 bases separating them.

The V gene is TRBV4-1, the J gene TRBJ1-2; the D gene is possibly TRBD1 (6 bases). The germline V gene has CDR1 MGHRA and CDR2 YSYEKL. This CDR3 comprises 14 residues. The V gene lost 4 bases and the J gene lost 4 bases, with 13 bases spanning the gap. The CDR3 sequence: CASSRAGESYGYTF. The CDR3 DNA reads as TGCGCCAGCAGCCGGGCAGGGGAGAGCTATGGCTACACCTTC.

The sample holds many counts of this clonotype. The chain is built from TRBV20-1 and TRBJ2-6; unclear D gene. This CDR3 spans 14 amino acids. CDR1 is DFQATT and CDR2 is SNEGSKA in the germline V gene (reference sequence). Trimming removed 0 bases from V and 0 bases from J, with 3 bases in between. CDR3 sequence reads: CSARDYSGANVLTF. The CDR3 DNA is TGCAGTGCTAGAGATTACTCTGGGGCCAACGTCCTGACTTTC.

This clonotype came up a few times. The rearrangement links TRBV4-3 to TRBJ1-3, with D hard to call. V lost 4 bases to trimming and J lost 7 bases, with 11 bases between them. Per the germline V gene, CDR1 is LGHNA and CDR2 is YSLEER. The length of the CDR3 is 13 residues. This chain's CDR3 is CASSRSVANTIYF. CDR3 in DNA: TGCGCCAGCAGCCGGAGCGTGGCGAACACCATATATTTT.

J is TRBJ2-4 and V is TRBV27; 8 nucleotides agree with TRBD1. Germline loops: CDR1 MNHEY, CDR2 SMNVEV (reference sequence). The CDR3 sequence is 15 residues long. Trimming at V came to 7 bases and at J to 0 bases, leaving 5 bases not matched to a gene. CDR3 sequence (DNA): TGTGCCAGCAAGACAGGGGAATCAGCCAAAAACATTCAGTACTTC. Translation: CASKTGESAKNIQYF.

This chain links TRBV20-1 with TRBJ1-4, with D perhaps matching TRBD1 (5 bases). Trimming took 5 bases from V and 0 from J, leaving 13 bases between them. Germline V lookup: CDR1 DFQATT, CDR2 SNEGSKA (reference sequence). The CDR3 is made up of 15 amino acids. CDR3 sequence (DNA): TGCAGTGCTGATAACCGGGGCGCAACTAATGAAAAACTGTTTTTT. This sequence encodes CSADNRGATNEKLFF.

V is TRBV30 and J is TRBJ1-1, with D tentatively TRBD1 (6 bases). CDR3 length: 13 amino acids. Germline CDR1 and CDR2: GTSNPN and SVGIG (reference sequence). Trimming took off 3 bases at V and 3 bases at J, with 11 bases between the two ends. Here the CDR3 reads CAWSRGSDTEAFF. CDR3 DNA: TGTGCCTGGAGCAGGGGCTCGGACACTGAAGCTTTCTTT.

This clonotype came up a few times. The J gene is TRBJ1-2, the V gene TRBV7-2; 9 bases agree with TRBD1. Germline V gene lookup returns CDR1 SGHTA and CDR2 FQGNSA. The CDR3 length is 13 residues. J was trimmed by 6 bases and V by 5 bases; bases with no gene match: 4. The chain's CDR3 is CASSRTGDDGYTF. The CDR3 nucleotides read TGTGCCAGCAGCCGGACAGGGGACGATGGCTACACCTTC.

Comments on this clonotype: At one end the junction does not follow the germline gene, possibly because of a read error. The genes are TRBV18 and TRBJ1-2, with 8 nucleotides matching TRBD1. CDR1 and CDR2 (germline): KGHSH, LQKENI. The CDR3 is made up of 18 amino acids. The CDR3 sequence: CASSTPDRAKINHYGYTF. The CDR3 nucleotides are TGTGCCAGCTCAACACCGGACAGGGCCAAAATAAATCACTATGGCTACACCTTC. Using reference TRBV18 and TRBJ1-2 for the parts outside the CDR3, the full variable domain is NAGVMQNPRHLVRRRGQEARLRCSPMKGHSHVYWYRQLPEEGLKFMVYLQKENIIDESGMPKERFSAEFPKEGPSILRIQQVVRGDSAAYFCASSTPDRAKINHYGYTFGSGTRLTVV.

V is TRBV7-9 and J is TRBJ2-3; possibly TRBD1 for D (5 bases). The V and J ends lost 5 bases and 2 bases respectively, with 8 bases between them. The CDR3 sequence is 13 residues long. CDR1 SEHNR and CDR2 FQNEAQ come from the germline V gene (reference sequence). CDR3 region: CASSPRVTDTQYF. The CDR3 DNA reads TGTGCCAGCAGCCCCAGGGTCACAGATACGCAGTATTTT.